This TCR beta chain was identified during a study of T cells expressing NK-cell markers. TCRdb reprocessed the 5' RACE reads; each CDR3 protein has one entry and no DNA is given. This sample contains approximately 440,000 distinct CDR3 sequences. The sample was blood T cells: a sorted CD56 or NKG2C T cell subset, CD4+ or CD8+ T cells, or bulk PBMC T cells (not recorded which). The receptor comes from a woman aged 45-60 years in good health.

The CDR3 loop reads CASSPGGSVAAFF. The chain couples TRBV7-2 to TRBJ1-1; the TRBD1 assignment by TCRdb is unverifiable without DNA. CDR1 is SGHTA and CDR2 is FQGNSA in the germline V gene. The CDR3 totals 13 residues.